This TCR beta chain was obtained from a study of blood T cell repertoires in COVID-19. Method: immunoSEQ multiplex PCR; TCRdb's copy keeps in-frame clones and lacks some. The repertoire consists of roughly 250,000 clones, with around 85% occurring once and the leading ten covering roughly 12%. The CDR3 has 15 residues. V lost 3 bases and J lost 3; bases outside the gene matches: 1. Germline V gene lookup returns CDR1 SNHLY and CDR2 FYNNEI. The source material was peripheral blood. This clonotype was obtained from a woman aged 30 to 39 with COVID-19, enrolled during active disease. The J gene is TRBJ2-1, the V gene TRBV2, with 11 positions matching TRBD2. CDR3 nucleotide sequence: TGTGCCAGCAGTGATCTAGCGGGGGGCTACAATGAGCAGTTCTTC. Amino acids: CASSDLAGGYNEQFF.